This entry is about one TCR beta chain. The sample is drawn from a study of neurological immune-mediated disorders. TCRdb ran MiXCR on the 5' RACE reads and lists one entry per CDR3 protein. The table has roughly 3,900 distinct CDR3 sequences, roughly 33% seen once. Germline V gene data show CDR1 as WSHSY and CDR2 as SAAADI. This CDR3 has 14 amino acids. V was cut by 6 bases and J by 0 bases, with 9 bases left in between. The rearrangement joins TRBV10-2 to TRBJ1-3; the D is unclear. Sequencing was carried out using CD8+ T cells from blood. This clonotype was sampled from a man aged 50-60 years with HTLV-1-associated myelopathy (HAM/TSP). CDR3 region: CASSATSSGNTIYF. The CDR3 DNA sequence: TGCGCCAGCAGCGCGACCAGCTCTGGAAACACCATATATTTT.